This TCR beta chain appears in the sequencing data of a study of T cells in Graves' hyperthyroidism and ophthalmopathy (dated by TCRdb to between 2019 and 2020). For the study in its entirety: Peripheral blood was sampled at the time of initial diagnosis, prior to any treatment. Thyroid tissue and blood T-cell repertoires from more than five Graves' hyperthyroidism patients were also compared in the study. The paper reports TCR Vbeta CDR3 sequencing of some 140 peripheral blood samples: approximately 41 ophthalmopathy, 70 to 85 hyperthyroidism and some 17 progressor patients. Whether ophthalmopathy could be predicted prospectively was tested in an independent validation cohort made up of approximately 19 hyperthyroidism patients plus 17 patients who later progressed to ophthalmopathy. After sampling, hyperthyroidism patients received methimazole starting at 30 mg daily, and ophthalmopathy patients received high-dose intravenous methylprednisolone. For training and testing, the 100 or so patients in the discovery cohort were randomly divided in a 7:3 ratio. TCR V-J signatures able to tell the groups apart were searched for in a discovery cohort of 90 to 100 patients, of whom roughly 42 had Graves' ophthalmopathy and around 56 had stable Graves' hyperthyroidism. The research as a whole found: During validation, the model predicted progression to ophthalmopathy a median of about 6.5 months ahead of onset, with almost 71% sensitivity and around 72% specificity. Most expanded thyroid clonotypes (frequency above 0.001) were also detected in blood, a finding suggesting that blood repertoires may reflect thyroid immune responses. Sample size was not statistically predetermined, and investigators were not blinded to group allocation. A 13 V-J signature model separated ophthalmopathy from stable hyperthyroidism, with around 90% sensitivity and roughly 81% specificity in cross-validation and 80%/75% in testing.

Trimming removed 3 bases from V and 8 bases from J, leaving 13 bases between the germline ends. According to the germline V gene, CDR1 reads SGHTA and CDR2 reads FQGNSA. Spanning cysteine to phenylalanine, the CDR3 consists of 14 amino acids. The DNA shown is the 42-base CDR3, in frame from base 1. Amplification of TCR beta CDR3 regions was carried out from RNA transcripts. The TCR CDR3 was subjected to a first round of RT-PCR using the HTBI primer set and the Qiagen OneStep RT-PCR kit. The libraries were constructed in a second round of multiplex PCR and then size-selected and purified. Sequencing of the libraries was done on an Illumina HiSeq2000 using paired-end 100 bp reads. The study's processing was this. SOAPnuke was used to process the raw data, with reads discarded if the reads contained adapters or uncalled bases, had a mean Phred below 15, or lacked an exact constant-primer or identifier match. COPE v1.2.5 was used to merge the high-quality paired reads, and each unique nucleotide sequence was defined as a clonotype. MiTCR v1.1 was used to align the clonotypes against IMGT TRBV, TRBD and TRBJ reference segments. The analysis included only V-J combinations with a frequency above 0.0001, which together covered approximately 99% of the repertoires. The TCS score was defined as F50 (clonal expansion) divided by E x V (chaos), with BLOSUM62-based TCRdist calculated between CDR3 peptides within each V-J. Welch's t-statistics and random forest reduced fewer than 550 V-J features to 10 to 15, which were used in a naive Bayes classifier (R e1071). In TCRdb, the public reads were trimmed at Q25 with fastp and aligned with MiXCR, with productive beta chains retained. For every CDR3 protein sequence, its rows merge into one entry that carries the most common genes and DNA. The V and J calls reflect TCRdb's pipeline rather than the authors' work. The sample records about 410,000 distinct CDR3 sequences, approximately 15% of which are singletons. Under 15% of the sample rests with the top ten.

In the ophthalmopathy patients, disease was moderately to severely active, with a Clinical Activity Score of 3 or more, a NOSPECS grade of 4 or more, and a duration of less than 3 months. Any patient with an uncontrolled infection, another autoimmune disease, pregnancy or lactation was excluded. Diagnoses were based on clinical symptoms, serum thyroxine and TRAb, thyroid ultrasound and orbital computed tomography. PBMCs were separated from roughly 10 ml of fresh peripheral blood using Ficoll-Paque density gradient centrifugation. Trizol reagent was used to extract total RNA, and RNA quality was then checked on an Agilent 2100 Bioanalyzer. In this sample, this clonotype turned up many times. Its recognized antigen is unknown. Base-call qualities are not available, and no considerably larger clone is one nucleotide away.

This chain is built from TRBV7-2 and TRBJ1-4, and perhaps TRBD1 as D gene, on 5 matching bases. This TCR was sampled from a man younger than 35 with Graves' ophthalmopathy. Sequences were obtained from blood. The CDR3 region: CASSFGHLQEKLFF. The sequenced DNA: TGTGCCAGCAGCTTCGGACACCTCCAGGAAAAACTGTTTTTT. The full variable domain, with segments outside the CDR3 supplied by the reference TRBV7-2 and TRBJ1-4 proteins, appears as GAGVSQSPSNKVTEKGKDVELRCDPISGHTALYWYRQSLGQGLEFLIYFQGNSAPDKSGLPSDRFSAERTGGSVSTLTIQRTQQEDSAVYLCASSFGHLQEKLFFGSGTQLSVL.